These T cell receptor beta chains were read from a single sample in a study of T cell repertoires in cytomegalovirus infection. These receptors lack a known antigen. TCRdb reprocessed the reads with MiXCR, giving one entry per CDR3 protein. Found here are around 200,000 distinct CDR3 sequences, roughly 34% of them singletons; the top ten hold 55% to 60%. Sequenced material: CD8+ T cells from cultured PBMCs, taken from culture after CMV antigen stimulation. All receptors come from a human donor in good health (CMV status not recorded). Some clones in this sample may be carry-over from other donors' samples. Both conserved end residues are part of each CDR3. The D gene is left open where the match is weak. Expanded clones are given a class, and other clones once, few, many or no size at all.

v_call	clone_size	d_call	cdr3_length	j_call	cdr3_aa	cdr3_nt
TRBV7-2	.	TRBD2	19	TRBJ2-1	CASSLGLAGGPRSGDEQFF	TGTGCCAGCAGCTTGGGACTAGCGGGAGGGCCGAGGTCGGGAGATGAGCAGTTCTTC
TRBV5-4	.	.	17	TRBJ1-1	CASSLEGDGRPNTEAFF	TGTGCCAGCAGCTTGGAAGGGGATGGACGGCCGAACACTGAAGCTTTCTTT
TRBV7-4	.	TRBD1	16	TRBJ2-6	CASRLTGGGGANVLTF	TGTGCCAGCAGGTTGACAGGGGGCGGTGGGGCCAACGTCCTGACTTTC
TRBV7-2	many	TRBD1	17	TRBJ1-4	CASSLNPATGINEKLFF	TGTGCCAGCAGCTTAAACCCCGCGACAGGGATAAATGAAAAACTGTTTTTT
TRBV20-1	.	.	14	TRBJ2-2	CSARRETNTGELFF	TGCAGTGCTAGGAGGGAAACGAACACCGGGGAGCTGTTTTTT
TRBV7-6	few	.	13	TRBJ2-2	CASSPTNTGELFF	TGTGCCAGCAGCCCAACGAACACCGGGGAGCTGTTTTTT
TRBV23-1	.	.	11	TRBJ2-3	CASSQADTQYF	TGCGCCAGCAGTCAAGCAGATACGCAGTATTTT
TRBV11-2	many	TRBD1	16	TRBJ2-5	CASSFLGQGLRETQYF	TGTGCCAGCAGCTTCCTCGGACAGGGATTGAGGGAGACCCAGTACTTC
TRBV7-4	few	TRBD1	19	TRBJ2-5	CASSPPLGDRRSFQETQYF	TGTGCCAGCAGCCCTCCCCTGGGGGACAGGCGATCCTTCCAAGAGACCCAGTACTTC
TRBV7-2	many	.	17	TRBJ2-7	CASSPPPILTVSYEQYF	TGTGCCAGCAGCCCGCCACCAATCCTTACAGTTTCCTACGAGCAGTACTTC
TRBV5-6	.	.	12	TRBJ1-1	CTSSLGNTEAFF	TGTACCAGCAGCTTGGGGAACACTGAAGCTTTCTTT
TRBV29-1	once	.	16	TRBJ1-3	CSARSGTPSSGNTIYF	TGCAGCGCCCGGAGCGGGACACCGAGCTCTGGAAACACCATATATTTT
TRBV6-8	.	.	14	TRBJ2-5	CASSTPGSEETQYF	TGTGCCAGCAGTACACCGGGGTCCGAAGAGACCCAGTACTTC
TRBV6-5	.	TRBD1	13	TRBJ1-1	CASRRDRNTEAFF	TGTGCCAGCAGGAGGGACAGGAACACTGAAGCTTTCTTT
TRBV12-3/TRBV12-4	.	.	14	TRBJ1-5	CASSLVGGNQPQHF	TGTGCCAGCAGTTTAGTCGGAGGGAATCAGCCCCAGCATTTT
TRBV11-2	.	TRBD2	19	TRBJ2-5	CASSFQGRASGTYQETQYF	TGTGCCAGCAGCTTCCAGGGGAGGGCTAGCGGGACGTACCAAGAGACCCAGTACTTC
TRBV27	.	.	14	TRBJ1-1	CASSLSQENTEAFF	TGTGCCAGCAGTTTATCACAGGAGAACACTGAAGCTTTCTTT
TRBV6-5	few	TRBD2	15	TRBJ2-5	CASSSGLAGEETQYF	TGTGCCAGCAGTTCGGGACTAGCGGGGGAAGAGACCCAGTACTTC
TRBV9	.	.	15	TRBJ2-7	CASSVKEGSSYEQYF	TGTGCCAGCAGCGTAAAGGAGGGCAGCTCCTACGAGCAGTACTTC
TRBV28	.	TRBD2	18	TRBJ2-5	CASSYKGLAGDFRKTQYF	TGTGCCAGCAGTTACAAGGGACTAGCGGGAGATTTTCGAAAGACCCAGTACTTC
TRBV13	.	TRBD1	14	TRBJ2-1	CASSWTGWYNEQFF	TGTGCCAGCAGCTGGACAGGATGGTACAATGAGCAGTTCTTC
TRBV7-2	few	TRBD1	16	TRBJ2-5	CASSLYRGRFQETQYF	TGTGCCAGCAGCTTGTACAGGGGGCGTTTCCAAGAGACCCAGTACTTC
TRBV7-4	.	.	13	TRBJ2-7	CASSPPIRYEQYF	TGTGCCAGCAGCCCCCCAATACGCTACGAGCAGTACTTC
TRBV19	.	.	14	TRBJ1-4	CASSIIYTVNELFF	TGTGCCAGTAGTATTATCTACACCGTGAATGAACTGTTTTTT
TRBV28	few	TRBD1	14	TRBJ2-7	CASRADRVFYEQYF	TGTGCCAGCAGGGCGGACAGGGTGTTCTACGAGCAGTACTTC
TRBV9	.	TRBD1	15	TRBJ2-7	CASSAGTGLLGEQYF	TGTGCCAGCAGCGCGGGGACAGGGCTACTGGGGGAGCAGTACTTC